The rows below give T cell receptor beta chains drawn from one sample of a study of T cells in Graves' hyperthyroidism and ophthalmopathy. TCRdb redid the calling of the multiplex PCR reads with MiXCR, one entry per CDR3 protein. This table has 600,000 to 700,000 distinct CDR3 sequences, roughly 14% appearing once. Sample: blood. The origin of the receptors is a woman aged 40-49 years with Graves' ophthalmopathy. The CDR3 runs from the conserved cysteine through the conserved F or W. Each record gives: J gene, V gene, D gene, clone size, CDR3 protein, CDR3 DNA. The D gene is left open where the match is weak. Clone size is given for some rows only: seen once, a few or many times, or a class if the clone is expanded.

>TRBJ2-7|TRBV6-2/TRBV6-3|-|few
CASSYQREQYF
TGTGCCAGCAGTTATCAGCGGGAGCAGTACTTC
>TRBJ2-5|TRBV5-1|-|-
CASSLGVHTWETQYF
TGCGCCAGCAGCTTAGGAGTTCATACGTGGGAGACCCAGTACTTC
>TRBJ2-5|TRBV12-3/TRBV12-4|-|many
CASSRRGETQYF
TGTGCCAGCAGCCGTAGGGGAGAGACCCAGTACTTC
>TRBJ1-3|TRBV14|TRBD1|few
CASSQDRVRWTGHSGNTIYF
TGTGCCAGCAGCCAAGATCGGGTCCGGTGGACAGGACACTCTGGAAACACCATATATTTT
>TRBJ2-7|TRBV7-9|TRBD1|many
CASSFRDRGIHEQYF
TGTGCCAGCAGCTTCCGGGACAGGGGCATCCACGAGCAGTACTTC
>TRBJ2-2|TRBV29-1|TRBD1|-
CSAQQGIRAGELFF
TGCAGCGCACAACAGGGGATTAGGGCCGGGGAGCTGTTTTTT
>TRBJ2-7|TRBV28|-|many
CASASRDADEQYF
TGTGCCAGCGCATCCAGGGACGCGGACGAGCAGTACTTC
>TRBJ1-5|TRBV30|-|many
CAWSGGDIIQPQHF
TGTGCCTGGAGTGGCGGGGATATAATCCAGCCCCAGCATTTT
>TRBJ1-3|TRBV27|-|many
CASSFASGNTIYF
TGTGCCAGCAGTTTTGCCTCTGGAAACACCATATATTTT
>TRBJ2-2|TRBV7-2|-|few
CASSLFNGELFF
TGTGCCAGCAGCTTATTTAACGGGGAGCTGTTTTTT
>TRBJ2-2|TRBV25-1|TRBD1|many
CASSEYGTGGTGELFF
TGTGCCAGCAGTGAATATGGTACAGGGGGCACGGGGGAGCTGTTTTTT
>TRBJ2-5|TRBV6-2/TRBV6-3|-|many
CASSTTGGQETQYF
TGTGCCAGCAGCACAACAGGAGGACAAGAGACCCAGTACTTC
>TRBJ2-7|TRBV20-1|TRBD1|many
CSGNRGSGSYEQYF
TGCAGTGGTAACAGGGGGTCCGGCTCCTACGAGCAGTACTTC
>TRBJ2-7|TRBV7-2|TRBD1|many
CASRRQGGYEQYF
TGTGCCAGCAGGCGACAGGGGGGTTACGAGCAGTACTTC
>TRBJ2-7|TRBV28|-|many
CASRPRERFYEQYF
TGTGCCAGCAGACCCCGGGAAAGGTTCTACGAGCAGTACTTC
>TRBJ1-2|TRBV20-1|-|many
CSAPATDLNYGYTF
TGCAGTGCTCCCGCGACAGACCTTAACTATGGCTACACCTTC
>TRBJ2-7|TRBV4-2|TRBD2|-
CASSQGTLAGHEQYF
TGTGCCAGCAGCCAGGGGACGTTAGCGGGACACGAGCAGTACTTC
>TRBJ1-5|TRBV12-3/TRBV12-4|-|many
CASANPNQPQHF
TGTGCCAGCGCTAATCCGAATCAGCCCCAGCATTTT
>TRBJ2-5|TRBV7-8|-|many
CASSLAVTGEGEETQYF
TGTGCCAGCAGCTTAGCGGTAACGGGAGAAGGGGAAGAGACCCAGTACTTC
>TRBJ2-3|TRBV27|TRBD2|-
CASSSTSGRRIDTQYF
TGTGCCAGCAGTTCGACGAGCGGGAGGAGGATAGATACGCAGTATTTT
>TRBJ2-7|TRBV6-2/TRBV6-3|TRBD1|many
CASSSRTTGYGSYEQYF
TGTGCCAGCAGTTCTAGAACGACAGGGTACGGCTCCTACGAGCAGTACTTC
>TRBJ1-2|TRBV14|-|-
CASSRMGGDYQINYGYTF
TGTGCCAGCAGCCGCATGGGGGGCGATTACCAAATTAACTATGGCTACACCTTC
>TRBJ2-2|TRBV6-1|TRBD1|few
CASNGQGVGELFF
TGTGCCAGCAATGGACAGGGCGTCGGGGAGCTGTTTTTT
>TRBJ1-1|TRBV19|TRBD1|-
CASSTTGRTEAFF
TGTGCCAGTAGTACGACAGGGCGGACTGAAGCTTTCTTT
>TRBJ1-1|TRBV4-2|-|many
CASSQDRPGRAFF
TGTGCCAGCAGCCAAGATCGTCCAGGGAGGGCTTTCTTT
>TRBJ2-7|TRBV18|-|many
CASSPATGVYEQYF
TGTGCCAGCTCTCCAGCCACAGGAGTCTACGAGCAGTACTTC
>TRBJ1-1|TRBV5-1|-|-
CASSWRGERNTEAFF
TGCGCCAGCAGCTGGCGGGGGGAGCGGAACACTGAAGCTTTCTTT
>TRBJ2-2|TRBV12-3/TRBV12-4|TRBD2|many
CASKKRGGAKDGTGELFF
TGTGCCAGCAAAAAACGGGGGGGCGCTAAGGATGGGACCGGGGAGCTGTTTTTT
>TRBJ2-7|TRBV6-2/TRBV6-3|TRBD2|-
CASSYSAGGELTGQYF
TGTGCCAGCAGTTACTCAGCGGGAGGGGAGTTAACGGGGCAGTACTTC
>TRBJ2-2|TRBV27|TRBD1|many
CASRPDRGYTGELFF
TGTGCCAGCAGACCCGACAGGGGGTATACCGGGGAGCTGTTTTTT
>TRBJ2-5|TRBV12-5|TRBD2|many
CASGFGTSGFQETQYF
TGTGCTAGTGGTTTCGGGACTAGCGGGTTTCAAGAGACCCAGTACTTC
>TRBJ2-7|TRBV29-1|-|many
CSVVAGPTGEQYF
TGCAGCGTTGTGGCAGGGCCAACGGGGGAGCAGTACTTC
>TRBJ1-1|TRBV28|-|many
CASSLMGLEAFF
TGTGCCAGCAGCCTTATGGGGCTAGAAGCTTTCTTT
>TRBJ2-4|TRBV12-3/TRBV12-4|-|-
CASTLRGSENIQYF
TGTGCCAGCACTCTCAGGGGCTCGGAAAACATTCAGTACTTC
>TRBJ2-2|TRBV6-5|-|few
CASSYSLARNTGELFF
TGTGCCAGCAGTTACTCGCTAGCGAGGAACACCGGGGAGCTGTTTTTT
>TRBJ2-2|TRBV5-1|-|-
CASSLGSSLAGELFF
TGCGCCAGCAGCTTGGGGTCTAGTTTAGCCGGGGAGCTGTTTTTT
>TRBJ1-5|TRBV7-2|-|many
CASSRDISNQPQHF
TGTGCCAGCAGCCGGGACATTAGCAATCAGCCCCAGCATTTT
>TRBJ2-7|TRBV6-2/TRBV6-3|-|few
CASSYDRRHEQYF
TGTGCCAGCAGTTACGACAGGAGACACGAGCAGTACTTC
>TRBJ1-3|TRBV19|-|many
CASSITGFGNTIYF
TGTGCCAGTAGTATAACGGGGTTTGGAAACACCATATATTTT
>TRBJ1-1|TRBV7-9|-|many
CASSRDVSDEAFF
TGTGCCAGCAGCCGCGACGTGTCCGACGAAGCTTTCTTT
>TRBJ2-7|TRBV27|TRBD2|few
CASTDLAGGAYEQYF
TGTGCCAGCACCGATTTAGCGGGAGGGGCCTACGAGCAGTACTTC
>TRBJ1-1|TRBV5-1|-|few
CASKDGQDKAEAFF
TGCGCCAGCAAAGACGGGCAGGACAAAGCTGAAGCTTTCTTT
>TRBJ2-7|TRBV29-1|TRBD2|few
CSVAASGDYEQHF
TGCAGCGTTGCGGCTAGCGGTGACTACGAGCAGCACTTC
>TRBJ2-7|TRBV12-3/TRBV12-4|-|many
CASSSGDGIYEQYF
TGTGCCAGCAGTTCTGGGGACGGGATCTACGAGCAGTACTTC
>TRBJ1-1|TRBV5-1|TRBD1|few
CASNRTGAWAFF
TGCGCCAGCAATCGAACAGGGGCTTGGGCTTTCTTT
>TRBJ2-5|TRBV6-5|-|many
CASSYGYRVGQETQYF
TGTGCCAGCAGTTACGGATACAGGGTCGGGCAAGAGACCCAGTACTTC
>TRBJ2-3|TRBV7-2|-|-
CASSLGGLDTQYF
TGTGCCAGCAGCTTGGGCGGGTTAGATACGCAGTATTTT
>TRBJ2-7|TRBV6-5|-|few
CASSYGGEAYEQYF
TGTGCCAGCAGTTACGGGGGAGAGGCCTACGAGCAGTACTTC
>TRBJ2-7|TRBV7-2|-|many
CASSLTRTAYEQYF
TGTGCCAGCAGCTTAACCCGTACTGCCTACGAGCAGTACTTC
>TRBJ1-2|TRBV7-9|TRBD1|many
CASSVGTEFNYGYTF
TGTGCCAGCAGCGTCGGGACAGAATTTAACTATGGCTACACCTTC
>TRBJ1-2|TRBV11-2|TRBD1|many
CASSPFLRDRGPNYGYTF
TGTGCCAGCAGCCCATTCCTACGGGACAGGGGGCCCAACTATGGCTACACCTTC
>TRBJ1-1|TRBV19|-|many
CASSIAGAEAFF
TGTGCCAGTAGTATAGCAGGTGCTGAAGCTTTCTTT
>TRBJ2-2|TRBV2|TRBD1|few
CASRTGQGDTGELFF
TGTGCCAGCAGGACGGGACAGGGGGACACCGGGGAGCTGTTTTTT
>TRBJ1-2|TRBV19|TRBD1|many
CATRTGGSENYGYTF
TGTGCCACCCGGACAGGGGGCAGTGAAAACTATGGCTACACCTTC
>TRBJ2-7|TRBV4-3|TRBD1|-
CASSQYRGYEQYF
TGCGCCAGCAGCCAGTACAGGGGGTACGAGCAGTACTTC
>TRBJ1-5|TRBV20-1|-|many
CSANQQGNQPQHF
TGCAGTGCAAATCAACAGGGCAATCAGCCCCAGCATTTT
>TRBJ2-2|TRBV24-1|-|-
CATSDLGQANTGELFF
TGTGCCACCAGTGATTTAGGGCAGGCGAACACCGGGGAGCTGTTTTTT